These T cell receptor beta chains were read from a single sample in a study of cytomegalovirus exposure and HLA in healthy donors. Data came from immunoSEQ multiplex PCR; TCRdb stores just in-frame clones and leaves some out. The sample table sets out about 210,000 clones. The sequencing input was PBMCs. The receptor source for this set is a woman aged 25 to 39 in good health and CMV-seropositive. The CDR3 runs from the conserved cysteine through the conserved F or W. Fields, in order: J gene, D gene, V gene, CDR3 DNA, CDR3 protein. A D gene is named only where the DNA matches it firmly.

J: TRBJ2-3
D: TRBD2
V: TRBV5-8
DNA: TGTGCCAGCAGCTTTCCCCAGAGCGGGGGTCGCACAGATACGCAGTATTTT
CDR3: CASSFPQSGGRTDTQYF

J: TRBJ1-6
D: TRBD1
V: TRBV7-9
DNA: TGTGCCAGCAGCACGGGACAGGGGACTGTGCCCCTCCACTTT
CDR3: CASSTGQGTVPLHF

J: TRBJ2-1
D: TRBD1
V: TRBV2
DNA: TGTGCCAGCAGTGACCCACAGGGGAACAATGAGCAGTTCTTC
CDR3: CASSDPQGNNEQFF

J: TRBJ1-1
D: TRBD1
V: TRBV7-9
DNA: TGTGCCAGCAGCCGTACAGGGGAGGCTGAAGCTTTCTTT
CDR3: CASSRTGEAEAFF

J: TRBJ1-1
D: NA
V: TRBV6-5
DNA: TGTGCCAGCAGCCTAACAGGGAACACTGAAGCTTTCTTT
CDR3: CASSLTGNTEAFF

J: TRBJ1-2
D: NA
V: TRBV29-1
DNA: TGCAGCGTCCCGACTCCGGGATTCTATGGCTACACCTTC
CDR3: CSVPTPGFYGYTF

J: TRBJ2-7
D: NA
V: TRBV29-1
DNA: TGCAGCGTTGGAAACATGGAGACGATCTCCTACGAGCAGTACTTC
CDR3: CSVGNMETISYEQYF

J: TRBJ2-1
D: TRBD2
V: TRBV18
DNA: TGTGCCAGCTCACCACCGATGGCGGGGGGTAGGAATGAGCAGTTCTTC
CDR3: CASSPPMAGGRNEQFF

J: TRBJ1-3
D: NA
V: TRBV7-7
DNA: TGTGCCAGCAGCTTCCCAGCGGGGCTGAATCGGGGAAACACCATATATTTT
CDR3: CASSFPAGLNRGNTIYF

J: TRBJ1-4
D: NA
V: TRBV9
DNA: TGTGCCAGCAGCGATACGTCGGGGGGAAATGAAAAACTGTTTTTT
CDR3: CASSDTSGGNEKLFF

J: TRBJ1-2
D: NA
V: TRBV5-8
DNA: TGTGCCAGCAGCCCTCAGGGTTTCTCCTATGGCTACACCTTC
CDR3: CASSPQGFSYGYTF

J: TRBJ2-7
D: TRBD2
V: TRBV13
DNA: TGTGCCAGCAGCTACCACGGGAGGGGGTTTGGCGAGCAGTACTTC
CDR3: CASSYHGRGFGEQYF

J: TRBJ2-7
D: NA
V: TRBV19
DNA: TGTGCCAGTAGTATAGCAGGGTCCGGCTACGAGCAGTACTTC
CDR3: CASSIAGSGYEQYF

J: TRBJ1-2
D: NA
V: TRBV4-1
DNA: TGCGCCAGCAGCCAAGATCCGGGGGAGGGTTTGTCTGGCTACACCTTC
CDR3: CASSQDPGEGLSGYTF

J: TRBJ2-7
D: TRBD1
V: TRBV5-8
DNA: TGTGCCAGCACCACGGGACAGGTTGGGTGGGGGCAGTACTTC
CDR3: CASTTGQVGWGQYF

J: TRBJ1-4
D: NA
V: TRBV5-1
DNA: TGCGCCAGCAGCTTACTCTCAACTAATGAAAAACTGTTTTTT
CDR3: CASSLLSTNEKLFF

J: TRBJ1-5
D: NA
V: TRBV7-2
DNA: TGTGCCAGCAGCTTAGTAAAGTTGGCAGGGAATCAGCCCCAGCATTTT
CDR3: CASSLVKLAGNQPQHF

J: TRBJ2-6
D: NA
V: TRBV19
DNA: TGTGCCAGTACCTTTTCTGGGGCCAACGTCCTGACTTTC
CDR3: CASTFSGANVLTF

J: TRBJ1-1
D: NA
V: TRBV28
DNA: TGTGCCAGCATGGGCACAGTGAACACTGAAGCTTTCTTT
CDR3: CASMGTVNTEAFF

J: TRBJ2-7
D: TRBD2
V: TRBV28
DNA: TGTGCCAGCAGTCTCGGCGGGAGGGCCCGCGAGCAGTACTTC
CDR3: CASSLGGRAREQYF

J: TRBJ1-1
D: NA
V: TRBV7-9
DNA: TGTGCCAGCAGCTTATGGGGCAGAAACACTGAAGCTTTCTTT
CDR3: CASSLWGRNTEAFF

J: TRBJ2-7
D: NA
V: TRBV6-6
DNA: TGTGCCAGCAGTGGACAGAGGACCTACGAGCAGTACTTC
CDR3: CASSGQRTYEQYF

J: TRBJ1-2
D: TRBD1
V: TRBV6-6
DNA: TGTGCCAGCACCCCACAGGGGGCGGGGGGCTACACCTTC
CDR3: CASTPQGAGGYTF

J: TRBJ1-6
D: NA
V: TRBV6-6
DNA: TGTGCCAGCAGTTTCAGACAGGCCCCTAATTCACCCCTCCACTTT
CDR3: CASSFRQAPNSPLHF

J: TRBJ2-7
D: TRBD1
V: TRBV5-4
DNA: TGTGCCAGCAGGTCACAGGGGGCAATTAACGAGCAGTACTTC
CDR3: CASRSQGAINEQYF

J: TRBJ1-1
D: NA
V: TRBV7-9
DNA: TGTGCCAGCGTTAGAGGGGGAAATAGGGTCGACACTGAAGCTTTCTTT
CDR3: CASVRGGNRVDTEAFF

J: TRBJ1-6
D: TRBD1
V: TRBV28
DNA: TGTGCCAGCAGTTTAGCGGACAGGGATTCACCCCTCCACTTT
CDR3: CASSLADRDSPLHF

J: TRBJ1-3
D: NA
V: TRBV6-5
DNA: TGTGCCAGCAGTACCGTCGAGGGTGACGGAAACACCATATATTTT
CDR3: CASSTVEGDGNTIYF

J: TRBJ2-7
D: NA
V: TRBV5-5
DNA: TGTGCCAGCAGCTTGGAAGGGGGCGAGCAGTACTTC
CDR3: CASSLEGGEQYF

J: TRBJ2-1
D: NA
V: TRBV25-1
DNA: TGTGCCAGCAGTGAACCCGGTAATGAGCAGTTCTTC
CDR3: CASSEPGNEQFF

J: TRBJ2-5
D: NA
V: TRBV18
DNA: TGTGCCAGCTCACCACCAGGGGAAGAGACCCAGTACTTC
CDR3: CASSPPGEETQYF

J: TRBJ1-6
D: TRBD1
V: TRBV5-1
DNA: TGCGCCAGTCGGGACAGGGTCGACCCCTATAATTCACCCCTCCACTTT
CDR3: CASRDRVDPYNSPLHF

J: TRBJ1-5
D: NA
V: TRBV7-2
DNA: TGTGCCAGCAGCTTCCGACAGGTACTTCAGCCCCAGCATTTT
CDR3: CASSFRQVLQPQHF

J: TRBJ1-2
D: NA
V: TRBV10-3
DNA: TGTGCATCACTGGGGGGGGACGTAGCTAACTATGGCTACACCTTC
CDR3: CASLGGDVANYGYTF

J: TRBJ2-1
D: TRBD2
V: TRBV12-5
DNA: TGTGCTAGTTCAATCCGGGTAGCGGGAGGTGGGGATGAGCAGTTCTTC
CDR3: CASSIRVAGGGDEQFF

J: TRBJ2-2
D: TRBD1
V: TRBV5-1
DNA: TGCGCCAGCAGCTTGGGACAGGGCCTTAACACCGGGGAGCTGTTTTTT
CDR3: CASSLGQGLNTGELFF

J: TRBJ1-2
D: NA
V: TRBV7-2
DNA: TGTGCCAGCAGCGGAACCAGGTTACTCTATGGCTACACCTTC
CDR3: CASSGTRLLYGYTF

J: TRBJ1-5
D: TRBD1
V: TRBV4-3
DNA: TGCGCCAGCAGCCAAGATGCGGGCAGGGGGTCGCCCCAGCATTTT
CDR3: CASSQDAGRGSPQHF